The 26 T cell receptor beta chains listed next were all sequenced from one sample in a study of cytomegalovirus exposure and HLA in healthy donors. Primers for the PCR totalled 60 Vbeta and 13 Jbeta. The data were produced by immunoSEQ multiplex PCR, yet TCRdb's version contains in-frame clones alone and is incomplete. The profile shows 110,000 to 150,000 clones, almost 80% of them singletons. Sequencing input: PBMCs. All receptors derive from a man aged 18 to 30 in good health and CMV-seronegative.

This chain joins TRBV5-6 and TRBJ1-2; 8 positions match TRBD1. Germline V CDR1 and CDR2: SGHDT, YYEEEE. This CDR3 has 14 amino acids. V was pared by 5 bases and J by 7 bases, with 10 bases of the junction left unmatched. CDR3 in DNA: TGTGCCAGCAGTCGGAGGCAGGGGGCGAGTGGCTACACCTTC. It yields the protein CASSRRQGASGYTF.

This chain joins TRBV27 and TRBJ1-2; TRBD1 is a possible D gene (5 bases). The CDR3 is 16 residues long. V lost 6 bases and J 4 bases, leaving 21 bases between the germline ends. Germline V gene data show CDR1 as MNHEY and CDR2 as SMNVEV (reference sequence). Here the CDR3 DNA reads TGTGCCAGCAGCCCCCTTAATATTCGGGGGTCCTATGGCTACACCTTC. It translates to CASSPLNIRGSYGYTF.

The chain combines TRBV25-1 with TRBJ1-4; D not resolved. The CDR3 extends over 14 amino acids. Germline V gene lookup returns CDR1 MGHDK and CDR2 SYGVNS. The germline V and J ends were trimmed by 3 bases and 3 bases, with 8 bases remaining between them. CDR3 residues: CASSDELANEKLFF. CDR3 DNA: TGTGCCAGCAGTGATGAGTTGGCTAATGAAAAACTGTTTTTT. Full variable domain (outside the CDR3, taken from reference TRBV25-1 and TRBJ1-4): EADIYQTPRYLVIGTGKKITLECSQTMGHDKMYWYQQDPGMELHLIHYSYGVNSTEKGDLSSESTVSRIRTEHFPLTLESARPSHTSQYLCASSDELANEKLFFGSGTQLSVL.

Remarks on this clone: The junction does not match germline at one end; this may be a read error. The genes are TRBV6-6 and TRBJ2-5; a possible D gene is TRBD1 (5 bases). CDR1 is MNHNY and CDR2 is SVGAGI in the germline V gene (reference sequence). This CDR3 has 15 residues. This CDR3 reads CASRVTGYLQEAQYF. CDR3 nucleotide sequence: TGTGCCAGCAGAGTAACAGGATACCTACAAGAGGCCCAGTACTTC.

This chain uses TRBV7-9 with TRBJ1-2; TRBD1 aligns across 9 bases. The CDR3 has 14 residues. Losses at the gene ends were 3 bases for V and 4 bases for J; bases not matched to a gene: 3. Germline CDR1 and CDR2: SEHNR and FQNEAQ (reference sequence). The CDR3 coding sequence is TGTGCCAGCAGCTTGGGACAGGGAAGCTATGGCTACACCTTC. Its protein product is CASSLGQGSYGYTF.

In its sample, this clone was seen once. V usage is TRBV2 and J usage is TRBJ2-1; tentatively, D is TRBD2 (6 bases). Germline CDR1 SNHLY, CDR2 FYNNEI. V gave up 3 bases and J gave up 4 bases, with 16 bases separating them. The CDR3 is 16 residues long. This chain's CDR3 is CASSEVAGRTYNEQFF. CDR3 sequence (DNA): TGTGCCAGCAGTGAGGTTGCGGGAAGAACTTACAATGAGCAGTTCTTC.

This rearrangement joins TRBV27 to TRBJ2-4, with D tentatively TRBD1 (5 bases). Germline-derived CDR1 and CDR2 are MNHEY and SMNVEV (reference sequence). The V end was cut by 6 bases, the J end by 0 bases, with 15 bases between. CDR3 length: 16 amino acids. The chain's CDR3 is CASRGSPQGAKNIQYF. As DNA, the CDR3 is TGTGCCAGCAGGGGTAGCCCCCAGGGAGCCAAAAACATTCAGTACTTC.

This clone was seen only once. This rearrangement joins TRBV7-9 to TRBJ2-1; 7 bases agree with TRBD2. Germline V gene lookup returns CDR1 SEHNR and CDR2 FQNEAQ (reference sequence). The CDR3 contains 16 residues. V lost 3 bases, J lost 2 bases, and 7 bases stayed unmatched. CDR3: CASSFRLAAPYNEQFF. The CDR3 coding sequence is TGTGCCAGCAGCTTTAGACTAGCTGCCCCCTACAATGAGCAGTTCTTC.

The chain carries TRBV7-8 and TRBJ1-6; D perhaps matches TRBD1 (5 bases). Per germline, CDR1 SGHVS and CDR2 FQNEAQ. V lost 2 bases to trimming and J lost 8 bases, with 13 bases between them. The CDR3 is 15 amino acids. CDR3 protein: CASSLIGLGDSPLHF. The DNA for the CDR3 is TGTGCCAGCAGCTTAATAGGGTTAGGGGATTCACCCCTCCACTTT.

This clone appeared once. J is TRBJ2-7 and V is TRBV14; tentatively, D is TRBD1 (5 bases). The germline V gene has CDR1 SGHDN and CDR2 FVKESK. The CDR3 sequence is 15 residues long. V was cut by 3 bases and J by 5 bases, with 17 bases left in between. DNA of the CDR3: TGTGCCAGCAGCCAGGTCAGGGTCCCGGTGAACGAGCAGTACTTC. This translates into CASSQVRVPVNEQYF.

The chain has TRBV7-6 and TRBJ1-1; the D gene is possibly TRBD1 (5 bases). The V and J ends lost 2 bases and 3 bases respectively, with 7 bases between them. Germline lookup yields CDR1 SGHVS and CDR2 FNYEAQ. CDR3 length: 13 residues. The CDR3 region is CASSLRGDTEAFF. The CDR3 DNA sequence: TGTGCCAGCAGCTTACGGGGGGACACTGAAGCTTTCTTT.

The CDR3 coding sequence is TGTGCCAGCAGTGAATACCACGTCGAGACTAGCACAGATACGCAGTATTTT. Encoded protein: CASSEYHVETSTDTQYF. V gene TRBV6-1 combines with J gene TRBJ2-3; D call uncertain. Germline V lookup: CDR1 MNHNS, CDR2 SASEGT. This CDR3 is built from 17 residues. V lost 2 bases and J 0 bases, leaving 15 bases between the germline ends.

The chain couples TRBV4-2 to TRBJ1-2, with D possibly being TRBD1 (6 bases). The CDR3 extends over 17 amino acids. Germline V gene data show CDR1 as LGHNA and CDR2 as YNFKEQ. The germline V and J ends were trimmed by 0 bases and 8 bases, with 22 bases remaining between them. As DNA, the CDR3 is TGTGCCAGCAGCCAAGATCCTTCGGACAGCCACTTAGGGGGCTACACCTTC. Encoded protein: CASSQDPSDSHLGGYTF.

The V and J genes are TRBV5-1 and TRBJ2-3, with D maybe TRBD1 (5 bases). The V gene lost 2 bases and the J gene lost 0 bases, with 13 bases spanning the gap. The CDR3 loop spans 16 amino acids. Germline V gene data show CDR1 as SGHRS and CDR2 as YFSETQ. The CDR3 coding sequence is TGCGCCAGCAGCTTTGGGTCGCGACAGAGCACAGATACGCAGTATTTT. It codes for CASSFGSRQSTDTQYF.

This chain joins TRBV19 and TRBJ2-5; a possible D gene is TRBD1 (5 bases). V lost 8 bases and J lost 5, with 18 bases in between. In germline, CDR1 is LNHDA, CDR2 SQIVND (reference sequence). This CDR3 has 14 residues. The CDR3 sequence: CASCSRVLLETQYF. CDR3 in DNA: TGTGCCAGTTGCAGCAGGGTTCTCTTGGAGACCCAGTACTTC.

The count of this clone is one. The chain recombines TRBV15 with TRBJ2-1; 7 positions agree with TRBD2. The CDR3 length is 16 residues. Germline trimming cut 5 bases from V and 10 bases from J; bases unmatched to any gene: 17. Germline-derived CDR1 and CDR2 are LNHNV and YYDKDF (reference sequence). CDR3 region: CATSGLGGVDLFEQFF. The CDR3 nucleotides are TGTGCCACCAGCGGCCTGGGGGGGGTGGACCTTTTCGAGCAGTTCTTC.

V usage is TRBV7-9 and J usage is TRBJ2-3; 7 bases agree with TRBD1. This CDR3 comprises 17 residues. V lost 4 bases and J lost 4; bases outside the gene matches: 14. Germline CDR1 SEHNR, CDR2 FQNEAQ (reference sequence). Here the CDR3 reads CASSSRVRQGSPDTQYF. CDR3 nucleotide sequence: TGTGCCAGCAGCTCCCGGGTGAGACAGGGATCGCCAGATACGCAGTATTTT.

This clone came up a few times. The CDR3 sequence is CASSFTGGTDTQYF. CDR3 nucleotide sequence: TGTGCCAGCAGCTTCACAGGGGGCACAGATACGCAGTATTTT. This sequence joins TRBV6-6 and TRBJ2-3; 7 bases line up with TRBD1. Looked up from germline, CDR1 is MNHNY and CDR2 is SVGAGI (reference sequence). V shed 6 bases and J 1 base; nucleotides not matched to a gene: 4. The CDR3 has 14 residues.

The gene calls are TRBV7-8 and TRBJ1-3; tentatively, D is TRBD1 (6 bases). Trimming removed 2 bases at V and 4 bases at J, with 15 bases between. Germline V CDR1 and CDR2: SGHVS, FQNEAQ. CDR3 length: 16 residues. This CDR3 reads CASSLIQGTSGNTIYF. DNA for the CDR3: TGTGCCAGCAGCTTAATTCAGGGGACGTCGGGAAACACCATATATTTT.

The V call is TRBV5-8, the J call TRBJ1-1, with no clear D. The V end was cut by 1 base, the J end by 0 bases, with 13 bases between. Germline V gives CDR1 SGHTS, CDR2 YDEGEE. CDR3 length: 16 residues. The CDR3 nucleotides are TGTGCCAGCAGCTTGTCCCAGGCCCTAATGAACACTGAAGCTTTCTTT. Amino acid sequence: CASSLSQALMNTEAFF.

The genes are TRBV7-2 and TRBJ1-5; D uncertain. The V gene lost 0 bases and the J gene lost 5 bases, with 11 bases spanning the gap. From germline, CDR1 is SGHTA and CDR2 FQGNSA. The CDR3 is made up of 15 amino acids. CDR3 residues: CASSLATDFYQPQHF. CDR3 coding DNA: TGTGCCAGCAGCTTAGCAACTGATTTCTATCAGCCCCAGCATTTT.

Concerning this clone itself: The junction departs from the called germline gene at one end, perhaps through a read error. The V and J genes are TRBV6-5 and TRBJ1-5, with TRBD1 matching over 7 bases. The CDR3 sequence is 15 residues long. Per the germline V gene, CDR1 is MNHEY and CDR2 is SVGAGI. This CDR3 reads CAGSPGQAGNQPQHF. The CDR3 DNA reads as TGTGCCGGCAGTCCCGGACAGGCGGGCAATCAGCCCCAGCATTTT.

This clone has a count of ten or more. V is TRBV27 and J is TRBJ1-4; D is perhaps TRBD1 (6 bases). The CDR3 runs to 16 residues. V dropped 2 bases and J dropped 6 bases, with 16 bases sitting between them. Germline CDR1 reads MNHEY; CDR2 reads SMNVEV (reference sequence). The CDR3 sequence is CASSLKFWGRHEKLFF. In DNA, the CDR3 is TGTGCCAGCAGTTTAAAGTTTTGGGGGCGGCATGAAAAACTGTTTTTT.

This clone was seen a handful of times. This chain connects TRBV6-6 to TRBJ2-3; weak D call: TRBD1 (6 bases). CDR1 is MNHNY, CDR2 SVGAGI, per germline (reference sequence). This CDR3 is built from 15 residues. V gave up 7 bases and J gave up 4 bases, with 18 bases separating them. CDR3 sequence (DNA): TGTGCCAGCATCCCGGGACATGGATTCGCAGATACGCAGTATTTT. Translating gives CASIPGHGFADTQYF.

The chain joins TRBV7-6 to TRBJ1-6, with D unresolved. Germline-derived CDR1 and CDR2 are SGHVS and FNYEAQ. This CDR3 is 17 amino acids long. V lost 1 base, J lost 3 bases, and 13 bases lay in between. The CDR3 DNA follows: TGTGCCAGCAGCTTAGATGAGATACCGAACTATAATTCACCCCTCCACTTT. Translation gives CASSLDEIPNYNSPLHF.

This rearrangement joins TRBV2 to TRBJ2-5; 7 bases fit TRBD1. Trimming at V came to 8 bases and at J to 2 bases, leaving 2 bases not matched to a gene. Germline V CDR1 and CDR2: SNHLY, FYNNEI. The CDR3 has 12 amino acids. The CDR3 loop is CASGQEQETQYF. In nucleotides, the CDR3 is TGTGCCAGCGGACAGGAACAAGAGACCCAGTACTTC.